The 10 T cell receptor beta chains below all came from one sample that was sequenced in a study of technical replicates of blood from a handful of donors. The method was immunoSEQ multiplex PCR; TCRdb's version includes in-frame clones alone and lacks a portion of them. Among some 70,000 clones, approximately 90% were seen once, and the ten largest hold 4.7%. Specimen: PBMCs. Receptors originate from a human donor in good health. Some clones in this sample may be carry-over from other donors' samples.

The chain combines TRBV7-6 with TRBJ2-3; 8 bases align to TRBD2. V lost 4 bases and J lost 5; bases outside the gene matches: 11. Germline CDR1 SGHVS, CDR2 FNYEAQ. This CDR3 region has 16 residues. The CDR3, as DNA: TGTGCCAGCAGCTCACGTACGGGGGGGCTCGGAGATACGCAGTATTTT. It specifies CASSSRTGGLGDTQYF.

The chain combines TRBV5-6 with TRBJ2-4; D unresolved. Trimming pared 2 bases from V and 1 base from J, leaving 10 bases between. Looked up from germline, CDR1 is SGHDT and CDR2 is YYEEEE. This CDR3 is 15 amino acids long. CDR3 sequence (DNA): TGTGCCAGCAGCTTCACCGGTGTGGCCAAAAACATTCAGTACTTC. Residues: CASSFTGVAKNIQYF.

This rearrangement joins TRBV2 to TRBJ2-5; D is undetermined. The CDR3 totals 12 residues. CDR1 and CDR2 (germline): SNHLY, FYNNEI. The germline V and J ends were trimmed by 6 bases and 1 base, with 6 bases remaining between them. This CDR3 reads CASRRLQETQYF. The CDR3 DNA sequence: TGTGCCAGCAGGCGGCTCCAAGAGACCCAGTACTTC.

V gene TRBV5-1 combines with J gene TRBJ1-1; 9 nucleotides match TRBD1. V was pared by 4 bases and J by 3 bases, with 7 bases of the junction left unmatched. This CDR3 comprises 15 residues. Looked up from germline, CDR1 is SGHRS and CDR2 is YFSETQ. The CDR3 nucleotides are TGCGCCAGCAGCCCGAGACAGGGGGGAGACACTGAAGCTTTCTTT. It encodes CASSPRQGGDTEAFF.

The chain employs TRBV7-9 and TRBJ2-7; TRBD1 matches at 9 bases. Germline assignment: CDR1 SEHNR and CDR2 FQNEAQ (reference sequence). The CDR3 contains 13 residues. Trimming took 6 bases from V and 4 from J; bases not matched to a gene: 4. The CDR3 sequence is CASRGQGMYEQYF. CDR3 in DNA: TGTGCCAGCAGGGGACAGGGCATGTACGAGCAGTACTTC. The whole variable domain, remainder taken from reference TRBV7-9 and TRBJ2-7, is DTGVSQNPRHKITKRGQNVTFRCDPISEHNRLYWYRQTLGQGPEFLTYFQNEAQLEKSRLLSDRFSAERPKGSFSTLEIQRTEQGDSAMYLCASRGQGMYEQYFGPGTRLTVT.

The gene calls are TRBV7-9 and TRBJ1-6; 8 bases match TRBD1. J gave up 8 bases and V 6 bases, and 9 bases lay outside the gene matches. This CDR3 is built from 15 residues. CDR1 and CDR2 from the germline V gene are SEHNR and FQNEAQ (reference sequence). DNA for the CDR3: TGTGCCAGCAGTCTTGGACAGGGTCCGTATTCACCCCTCCACTTT. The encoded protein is CASSLGQGPYSPLHF.

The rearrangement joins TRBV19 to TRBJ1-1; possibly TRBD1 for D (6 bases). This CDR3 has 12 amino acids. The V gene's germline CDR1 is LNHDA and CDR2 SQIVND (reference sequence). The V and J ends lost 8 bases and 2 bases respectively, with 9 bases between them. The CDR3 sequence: CASGGQNTEAFF. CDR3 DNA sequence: TGTGCCAGTGGGGGACAAAACACTGAAGCTTTCTTT.

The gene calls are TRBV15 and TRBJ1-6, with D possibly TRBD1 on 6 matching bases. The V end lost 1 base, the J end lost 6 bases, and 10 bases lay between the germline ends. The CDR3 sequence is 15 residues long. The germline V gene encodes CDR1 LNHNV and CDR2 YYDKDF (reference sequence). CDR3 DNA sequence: TGTGCCACCAGCAGAGTTTTGGACAGTAATTCACCCCTCCACTTT. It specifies CATSRVLDSNSPLHF.

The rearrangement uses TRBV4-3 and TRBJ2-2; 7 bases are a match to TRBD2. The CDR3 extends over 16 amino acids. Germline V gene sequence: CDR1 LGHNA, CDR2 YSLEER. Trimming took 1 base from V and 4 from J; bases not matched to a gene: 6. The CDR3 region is CASSQGPSGVTGELFF. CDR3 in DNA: TGCGCCAGCAGCCAAGGACCTAGCGGTGTCACCGGGGAGCTGTTTTTT.

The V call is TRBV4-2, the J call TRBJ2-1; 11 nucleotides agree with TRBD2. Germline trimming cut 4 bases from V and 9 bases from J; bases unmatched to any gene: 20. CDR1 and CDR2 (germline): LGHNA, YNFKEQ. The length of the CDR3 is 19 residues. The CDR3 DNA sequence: TGTGCCAGCAGCCCAGGGTTGGCTAGCGGGAGGTCGGGGTTAGGTGAGCAGTTCTTC. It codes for CASSPGLASGRSGLGEQFF.